This note documents a single T cell receptor beta chain sequence. Its cognate antigen is unknown. This entry belongs to a study of metastatic and nonmetastatic thyroid tumors. Study overall: It was across blood and tumor or nodule tissue from malignant and benign thyroid patients that repertoires were compared.

Authors' methods: Clinicopathological groups supplied CDR3 differences that were used to build a distant-metastasis classifier for papillary thyroid cancer. TCRdb re-called clones via MiXCR from the PCR reads. It is TCRdb's table, rather than the study itself, that gives the V and J calls and clone size. The data show approximately 44,000 clones, over 25% seen once. General observations from the study: The reported finding was significantly higher TCR beta diversity in malignant thyroid tumors relative to benign nodules, in blood and tumor.

Thyroid surgery had not been preceded by any treatment in any patient. CDR3 size: 13 residues. Germline CDR1 is SGHRS and CDR2 is YFSETQ. V lost 4 bases to trimming and J lost 4 bases; unmatched junction nucleotides: 3. The chain uses TRBV5-1 and TRBJ1-1; 8 positions match TRBD1. Sequenced sample: blood. This TCR derives from a male donor with papillary thyroid cancer or a benign thyroid nodule (not recorded which). Some clones in this sample may be carry-over from other donors' samples. CDR3 DNA: TGCGCCAGCAGCACCAGGGGGCGCACTGAAGCTTTCTTT. It translates to CASSTRGRTEAFF.